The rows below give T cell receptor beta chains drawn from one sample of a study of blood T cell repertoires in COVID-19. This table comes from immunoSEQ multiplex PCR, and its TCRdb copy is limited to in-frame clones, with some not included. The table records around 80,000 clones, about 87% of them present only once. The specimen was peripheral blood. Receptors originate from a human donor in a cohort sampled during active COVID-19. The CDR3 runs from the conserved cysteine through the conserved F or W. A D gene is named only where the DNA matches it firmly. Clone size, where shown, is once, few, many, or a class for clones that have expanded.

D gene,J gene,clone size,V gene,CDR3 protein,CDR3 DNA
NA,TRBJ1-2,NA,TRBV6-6,CASSYSNRDTNGYTF,TGTGCCAGCAGTTACTCGAACCGGGACACCAATGGCTACACCTTC
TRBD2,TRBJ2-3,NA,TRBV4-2,CASSPRLAVNTEKSTDTQYF,TGTGCCAGCAGCCCCCGACTAGCGGTAAACACCGAAAAGAGCACAGATACGCAGTATTTT
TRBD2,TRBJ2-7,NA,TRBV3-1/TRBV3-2,CASSQVPSGRGGEQYF,TGTGCCAGCAGCCAAGTCCCCAGCGGGAGAGGAGGCGAGCAGTACTTC
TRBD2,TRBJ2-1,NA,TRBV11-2,CASSLGGRYNEQFF,TGTGCCAGCAGCTTAGGCGGGAGATACAATGAGCAGTTCTTC
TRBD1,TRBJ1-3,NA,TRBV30,CAWSPDRAGNTIYF,TGTGCCTGGAGTCCCGACAGGGCTGGAAACACCATATATTTT
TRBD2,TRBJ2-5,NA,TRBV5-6,CASSPQGGGVETQYF,TGTGCCAGCAGCCCTCAAGGCGGGGGGGTTGAGACCCAGTACTTC
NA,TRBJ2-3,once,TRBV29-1,CSVSLRGGTQYF,TGCAGCGTTTCTCTCAGGGGTGGTACGCAGTATTTT
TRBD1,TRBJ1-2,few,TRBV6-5,CASSYSRDREGGYTF,TGTGCCAGCAGTTACTCCCGGGACAGGGAGGGTGGCTACACCTTC
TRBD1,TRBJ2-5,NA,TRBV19,CASSQNQGQGVGETQYF,TGTGCCAGTAGTCAAAACCAAGGACAGGGTGTGGGTGAGACCCAGTACTTC
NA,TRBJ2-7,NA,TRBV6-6,CASSTHPQGINEQYF,TGTGCCAGCAGCACCCACCCTCAGGGGATCAACGAGCAGTACTTC
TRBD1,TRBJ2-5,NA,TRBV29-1,CSLTNWTGGRETQYF,TGCAGCTTGACAAATTGGACAGGGGGTAGGGAGACCCAGTACTTC
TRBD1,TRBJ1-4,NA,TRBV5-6,CASSRSQGYGEKLFF,TGTGCCAGCAGCAGATCACAGGGGTACGGTGAAAAACTGTTTTTT
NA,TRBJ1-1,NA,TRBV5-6,CASSPGPNTEAFF,TGTGCCAGCAGCCCGGGTCCGAACACTGAAGCTTTCTTT
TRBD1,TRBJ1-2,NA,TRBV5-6,CASSLPSQGSGYGYTF,TGTGCCAGCAGCCTCCCCTCACAGGGGTCGGGCTATGGCTACACCTTC
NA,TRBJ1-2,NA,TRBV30,CAWSAGGTLGYTF,TGTGCCTGGAGTGCGGGGGGGACCCTCGGCTACACCTTC